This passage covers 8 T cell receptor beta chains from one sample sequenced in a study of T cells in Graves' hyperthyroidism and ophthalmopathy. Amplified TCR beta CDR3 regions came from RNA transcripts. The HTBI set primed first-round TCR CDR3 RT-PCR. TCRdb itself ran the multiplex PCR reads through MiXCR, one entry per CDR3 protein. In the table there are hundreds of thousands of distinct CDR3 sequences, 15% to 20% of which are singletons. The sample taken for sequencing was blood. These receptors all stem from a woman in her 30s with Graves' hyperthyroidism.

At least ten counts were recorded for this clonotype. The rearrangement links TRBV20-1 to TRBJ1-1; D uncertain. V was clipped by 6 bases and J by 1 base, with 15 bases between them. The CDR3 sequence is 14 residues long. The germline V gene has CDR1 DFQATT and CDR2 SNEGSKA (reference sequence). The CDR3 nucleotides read TGCAGTGCCGCCCGGGATGAGAGGAACACTGAAGCTTTCTTT. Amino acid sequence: CSAARDERNTEAFF.

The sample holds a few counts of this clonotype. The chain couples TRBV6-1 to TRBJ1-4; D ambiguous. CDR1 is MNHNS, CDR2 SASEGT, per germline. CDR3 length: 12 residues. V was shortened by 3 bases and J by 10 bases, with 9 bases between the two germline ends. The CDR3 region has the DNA TGTGCCAGCAGTGACGAGTCCGGAAAACTGTTTTTT. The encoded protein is CASSDESGKLFF.

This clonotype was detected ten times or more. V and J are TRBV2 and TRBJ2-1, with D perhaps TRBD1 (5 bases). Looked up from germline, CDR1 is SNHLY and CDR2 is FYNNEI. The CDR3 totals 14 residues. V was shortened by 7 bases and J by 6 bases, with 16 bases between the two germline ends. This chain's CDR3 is CASIGASNFNEQFF. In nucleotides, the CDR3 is TGTGCCAGCATAGGGGCCTCGAACTTCAATGAGCAGTTCTTC.

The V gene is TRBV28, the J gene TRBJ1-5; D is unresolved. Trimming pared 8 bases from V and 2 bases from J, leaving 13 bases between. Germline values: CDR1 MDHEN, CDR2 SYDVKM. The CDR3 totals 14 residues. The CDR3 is CASAWGSGNQPQHF. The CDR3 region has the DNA TGTGCCAGCGCCTGGGGATCGGGCAATCAGCCCCAGCATTTT.

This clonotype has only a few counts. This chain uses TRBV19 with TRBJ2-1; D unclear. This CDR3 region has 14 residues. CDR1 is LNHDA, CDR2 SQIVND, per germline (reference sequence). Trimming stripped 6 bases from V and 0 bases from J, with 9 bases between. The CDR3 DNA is TGTGCCAGTAGACGGATCAGCTCCTACAATGAGCAGTTCTTC. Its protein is CASRRISSYNEQFF.

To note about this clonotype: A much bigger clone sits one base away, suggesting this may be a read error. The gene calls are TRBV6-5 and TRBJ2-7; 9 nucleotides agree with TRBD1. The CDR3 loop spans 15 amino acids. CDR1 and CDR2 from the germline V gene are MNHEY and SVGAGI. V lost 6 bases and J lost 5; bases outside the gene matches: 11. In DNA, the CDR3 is TGTGCCAGCAGCACCGGCGGGACAGGGAATGACGAGCAGTACTTC. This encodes CASSTGGTGNDEQYF.

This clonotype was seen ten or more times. CDR3 in amino acids: CASSDMIGVRGYTF. CDR3 coding DNA: TGTGCCAGCAGTGACATGATTGGGGTCAGAGGCTACACCTTC. The chain is built from TRBV12-3 or TRBV12-4 and TRBJ1-2, with D unresolved. V was clipped by 5 bases and J by 8 bases, with 18 bases between them. The CDR3 contains 14 residues.

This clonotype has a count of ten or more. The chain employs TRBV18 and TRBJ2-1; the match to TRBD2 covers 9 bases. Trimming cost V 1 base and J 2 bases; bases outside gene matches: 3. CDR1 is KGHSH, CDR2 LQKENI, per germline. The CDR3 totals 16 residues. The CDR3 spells CASSPRGRVAYNEQFF. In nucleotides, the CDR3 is TGTGCCAGCTCACCACGCGGGAGGGTCGCCTACAATGAGCAGTTCTTC.